This TCR beta chain appears in the sequencing data of a study of blood T cell repertoires in COVID-19. Study details: T cells, B-cell-depleted T cells, or PBMCs provided the cDNA or gDNA that served as material.

The data were produced by immunoSEQ multiplex PCR, yet TCRdb's version contains in-frame clones alone and is incomplete. The table includes 150,000 to 200,000 clones, 60% to 85% detected once. V dropped 4 bases and J dropped 11 bases, with 17 bases sitting between them. The CDR3 extends over 14 amino acids. The germline V gene encodes CDR1 MNHEY and CDR2 SVGAGI. This clonotype originated in a man in his sixties with active or convalescent COVID-19. V is TRBV6-5 and J is TRBJ1-4; a weak D match, TRBD1 (5 bases). Source material: peripheral blood. CDR3 sequence: CASSSLGDSGKLFF. CDR3 DNA: TGTGCCAGCAGTTCTCTAGGCGACTCAGGGAAACTGTTTTTT.